Each of the 23 T cell receptor beta chains below was sequenced from the same sample in a study of T cells expressing NK-cell markers. TCRdb reprocessed the 5' RACE reads, keeping one entry per CDR3 protein, no DNA. This sample lists 400,000 to 500,000 distinct CDR3 sequences; its ten largest clones have approximately 6.8%. Source material: blood T cells: a sorted CD56 or NKG2C T cell subset, CD4+ or CD8+ T cells, or bulk PBMC T cells (not recorded which). The receptors were gathered from a woman between 18 and 70 years old in good health.

V is TRBV3-1 and J is TRBJ1-1. Germline V gene sequence: CDR1 LGHDT, CDR2 YNNKEL (reference sequence). This CDR3 has 13 amino acids. The CDR3 loop is CASSQWGNTEAFF.

V usage is TRBV7-8 and J usage is TRBJ1-5; the D gene TCRdb calls, TRBD1, cannot be checked with no DNA. The CDR3 runs to 15 residues. CDR1 and CDR2 from the germline V gene are SGHVS and FQNEAQ. This chain's CDR3 is CASTEGARSNQPQHF.

V gene TRBV27 combines with J gene TRBJ2-7; TCRdb picks TRBD1, but there is no DNA to check that call. This CDR3 has 15 amino acids. Germline V lookup: CDR1 MNHEY, CDR2 SMNVEV (reference sequence). Here the CDR3 reads CASSAGTGVPNEQYF.

V usage is TRBV18 and J usage is TRBJ2-5; TCRdb returns TRBD1, unconfirmable since there is no DNA. Germline CDR1 is KGHSH and CDR2 is LQKENI. The CDR3 is 14 amino acids. The CDR3 loop reads CASSPGRAQETQYF.

The chain joins TRBV7-6 to TRBJ2-1; the D call from TCRdb, TRBD1, cannot be confirmed without DNA. This CDR3 contains 14 residues. Per the germline V gene, CDR1 is SGHVS and CDR2 is FNYEAQ. The CDR3 spells CASSLLGQGNEQFF. Combining the CDR3 with reference TRBV7-6 and TRBJ2-1 gives the whole variable domain GAGVSQSPRYKVTKRGQDVALRCDPISGHVSLYWYRQALGQGPEFLTYFNYEAQQDKSGLPNDRFSAERPEGSISTLTIQRTEQRDSAMYRCASSLLGQGNEQFFGPGTRLTVL.

The V gene is TRBV20-1, the J gene TRBJ1-1. The germline V gene has CDR1 DFQATT and CDR2 SNEGSKA (reference sequence). The CDR3 runs 13 residues. CDR3 protein: CSASLGLNTEAFF.

The V and J genes are TRBV5-1 and TRBJ2-1; TCRdb's assignment of TRBD2 cannot be checked, as there is no DNA. CDR3 length: 12 residues. Germline CDR1 and CDR2: SGHRS and YFSETQ. The CDR3: CASSPVVRPWVF.

This chain uses TRBV21-1 with TRBJ2-1; TCRdb designates TRBD1, a call that cannot be tested without DNA. TRBV21-1 is a listed pseudogene. This CDR3 region has 15 residues. The chain's CDR3 is CASSYRPRSYNEQFF.

The chain employs TRBV5-1 and TRBJ1-6; lacking DNA, the TRBD1 call made by TCRdb goes unchecked. Germline assignment: CDR1 SGHRS and CDR2 YFSETQ. The CDR3 length is 16 residues. This CDR3 reads CASSLHGGAGNSPLHF.

The chain is built from TRBV5-8 and TRBJ2-5; the D call from TCRdb, TRBD2, cannot be confirmed without DNA. Germline V gene lookup returns CDR1 SGHTS and CDR2 YDEGEE. The CDR3 runs 13 residues. The CDR3 protein is CASSRRGQETQYF. Using reference TRBV5-8 and TRBJ2-5 for the parts outside the CDR3, the full variable domain is EAGVTQSPTHLIKTRGQQATLRCSPISGHTSVYWYQQALGLGLQFLLWYDEGEERNRGNFPPRFSGRQFPNYSSELNVNALELEDSALYLCASSRRGQETQYFGPGTRLLVL.

This rearrangement joins TRBV10-3 to TRBJ2-3; TCRdb reports TRBD1, a call that lacks DNA to check it against. Germline CDR1 is ENHRY and CDR2 is SYGVKD. The CDR3 spans 15 residues. CDR3 in amino acids: CAISESAGGTSTQYF.

The rearrangement links TRBV30 to TRBJ1-4. There are 13 residues in the CDR3. Per the germline V gene, CDR1 is GTSNPN and CDR2 is SVGIG (reference sequence). The CDR3 sequence is CAWMLRANEKLFF.

CDR3 protein: CSARGSQGDNSPLHF. The chain recombines TRBV20-1 with TRBJ1-6; TCRdb indicates TRBD1, and absent DNA this call remains unverified. The CDR3 spans 15 residues. CDR1 DFQATT and CDR2 SNEGSKA come from the germline V gene (reference sequence).

V usage is TRBV6-1 and J usage is TRBJ2-1; the TRBD1 assignment by TCRdb is unverifiable without DNA. The CDR3 runs 14 residues. The germline V gene encodes CDR1 MNHNS and CDR2 SASEGT. The CDR3 reads CASKDRETHNEQFF.

The chain joins TRBV14 to TRBJ2-7; with no DNA, the TCRdb D assignment of TRBD1 cannot be verified. Per the germline V gene, CDR1 is SGHDN and CDR2 is FVKESK. The CDR3 is 13 amino acids. CDR3 loop: CASSRGSSYEQYF.

The CDR3 is CASATGVFGAGELFF. This chain joins TRBV7-7 and TRBJ2-2; checking the TCRdb D call of TRBD1 is not possible without DNA. Per the germline V gene, CDR1 is SSHAT and CDR2 is FNYEAQ (reference sequence). The CDR3 extends over 15 amino acids.

CDR3 region: CASSPEGRNQPQHF. The J gene is TRBJ1-5, the V gene TRBV7-2; TCRdb's D gene call, TRBD1, goes unchecked for lack of DNA. Looked up from germline, CDR1 is SGHTA and CDR2 is FQGNSA. The CDR3 has 14 amino acids.

This chain links TRBV19 with TRBJ2-2; TCRdb selects TRBD1, and the lack of DNA leaves this call unchecked. CDR1 and CDR2 (germline): LNHDA, SQIVND (reference sequence). The CDR3 contains 15 residues. The CDR3 reads CASRDSRVGSGELFF.

The J gene is TRBJ2-1, the V gene TRBV7-3. Germline V CDR1 and CDR2: SGHTA, FQGTGA. This CDR3 is 14 amino acids long. The CDR3 protein is CASSERPYYNEQFF.

The chain combines TRBV2 with TRBJ2-2; TCRdb's assignment of TRBD2 cannot be checked, as there is no DNA. The CDR3 has 18 residues. Germline CDR1 is SNHLY and CDR2 is FYNNEI. CDR3 in amino acids: CASTPQGLAGGGTGELFF. The complete variable domain, with remaining parts taken from reference TRBV2 and TRBJ2-2, reads EPEVTQTPSHQVTQMGQEVILRCVPISNHLYFYWYRQILGQKVEFLVSFYNNEISEKSEIFDDQFSVERPDGSNFTLKIRSTKLEDSAMYFCASTPQGLAGGGTGELFFGEGSRLTVL.

The chain couples TRBV6-1 to TRBJ1-1; TCRdb picks TRBD1, but there is no DNA to check that call. Germline CDR1 is MNHNS and CDR2 is SASEGT. CDR3 length equals 14 residues. The CDR3 is CASRSGQQSTEAFF.

This clonotype counts as medium-sized by frequency. This CDR3 reads CSARDMPQETQYF. V usage is TRBV20-1 and J usage is TRBJ2-5. The V gene's germline CDR1 is DFQATT and CDR2 SNEGSKA (reference sequence). The CDR3 runs to 13 residues.

The chain couples TRBV5-4 to TRBJ1-2; TCRdb picks TRBD1, but there is no DNA to check that call. The CDR3 totals 13 residues. Per germline, CDR1 SGHNT and CDR2 YYREEE (reference sequence). This chain's CDR3 is CASSPGTSGGYTF.